What follows is one TCR beta chain and its context. The antigen is unknown. These data belong to a study of shared clonotypes between healthy human individuals. Trimming shortened V by 2 bases and J by 7 bases, and 14 bases separated the two germline ends. Per the germline V gene, CDR1 is MDHEN and CDR2 is SYDVKM. The CDR3 runs to 14 residues. Method: immunoSEQ multiplex PCR; TCRdb's copy keeps in-frame clones and lacks some. The table includes approximately 2,300,000 clones, roughly 92% detected once. Overall study findings and caveats: Approximately 4.5% was the fraction of naive CD4 clonotypes found shared across several donors. Estimated clonotype richness was generally higher in naive than memory subsets.

V gene TRBV28 combines with J gene TRBJ1-2, with TRBD1 as a possible D gene (5 bases). This receptor was taken from a man aged 18-30 years in good health. Some clones in this sample may be carry-over from other donors' samples. The sample was naive CD4+ T cells from PBMCs. Subset reported: CD45RA+ positively selected. For the CDR3, the DNA is TGTGCCAGCAGTTTACTTTTTCAGGGTCGTGGCTACACCTTC. This codes for CASSLLFQGRGYTF.